Below are 25 T cell receptor beta chains sequenced from a single sample in a study of a mutant IDH1 vaccine in newly diagnosed glioma. The protocol was immunoSEQ multiplex PCR, while the TCRdb copy is restricted to in-frame clones and leaves out a portion. The sample has roughly 61,000 clones; 80% are singletons. Their antigens remain unidentified. As for time point: week 11, during vaccination. With topical imiquimod, each dose of the vaccine consisted of 300 ug of mutant IDH1 20-mer peptide. The starting material was PBMCs, obtained from a glioma patient whose treatment included an IDH1 peptide vaccine. The receptors were gathered from a middle-aged man with glioma.

This chain uses TRBV7-2 with TRBJ2-7; D possibly corresponds to TRBD2 (5 bases). Germline V CDR1 and CDR2: SGHTA, FQGNSA. The CDR3 contains 11 residues. With 3 bases removed from V and 6 bases from J, the gap between germline ends came to 6 bases. The CDR3 region is CASSFGLEQYF. In DNA, the CDR3 is TGTGCCAGCAGCTTTGGACTCGAGCAGTACTTC.

The chain uses TRBV28 and TRBJ1-5; perhaps TRBD1 as D (6 bases). The CDR3 consists of 13 residues. Trimming removed 4 bases at V and 2 bases at J, with 6 bases between. Germline-derived CDR1 and CDR2 are MDHEN and SYDVKM. The DNA of the CDR3 is TGTGCCAGCAGTTCAGGGGGCAATCAGCCCCAGCATTTT. Its protein is CASSSGGNQPQHF.

This chain connects TRBV7-9 to TRBJ2-1; 7 bases line up with TRBD1. This CDR3 spans 18 amino acids. Germline V gene sequence: CDR1 SEHNR, CDR2 FQNEAQ (reference sequence). V shed 3 bases and J 5 bases; nucleotides not matched to a gene: 16. The CDR3 sequence is CASSLKGSTGSVHNEQFF. In nucleotides, the CDR3 is TGTGCCAGCAGCTTGAAGGGTTCGACAGGGAGCGTCCACAATGAGCAGTTCTTC.

J is TRBJ2-7 and V is TRBV7-6; no clear D gene. The germline CDR1 and CDR2 sequences are SGHVS and FNYEAQ. This CDR3 spans 11 amino acids. Trimming left V 5 bases short and J 3 bases short, with 5 bases between. CDR3 sequence reads: CASSIDYEQYF. The CDR3 DNA reads as TGTGCCAGCAGCATCGACTACGAGCAGTACTTC.

The chain uses TRBV18 and TRBJ1-4, with TRBD1 identical over 9 bases. CDR1 and CDR2 (germline): KGHSH, LQKENI. CDR3 length equals 14 residues. Unmatched junction bases numbered 5, after V lost 5 bases and J lost 7 bases. The CDR3 is CASSSDRGSEKLFF. The CDR3 DNA reads TGTGCCAGCTCATCCGACAGGGGGAGTGAAAAACTGTTTTTT.

The chain carries TRBV4-1 and TRBJ1-2; no clear D. This CDR3 is built from 14 residues. Germline V gene sequence: CDR1 MGHRA, CDR2 YSYEKL. The V end lost 0 bases, the J end lost 1 base, and 6 bases lay between the germline ends. CDR3 nucleotides: TGCGCCAGCAGCCAAGATTACGGTAACTATGGCTACACCTTC. Translating gives CASSQDYGNYGYTF.

The rearrangement uses TRBV5-1 and TRBJ2-7; 12 bases agree with TRBD2. Trimming took 4 bases from V and 1 from J; bases not matched to a gene: 6. The length of the CDR3 is 16 residues. Germline CDR1 SGHRS, CDR2 YFSETQ. The DNA for the CDR3 is TGCGCCAGCAGCCGATTCGGGACTAGCGGGTCCTACGAGCAGTACTTC. It specifies CASSRFGTSGSYEQYF.

This clone was picked up a small number of times. J is TRBJ2-7 and V is TRBV7-2; 10 nucleotides agree with TRBD2. The germline V gene has CDR1 SGHTA and CDR2 FQGNSA. Trimming at V came to 3 bases and at J to 3 bases, leaving 2 bases not matched to a gene. This CDR3 comprises 14 residues. CDR3 bases: TGTGCCAGCAGCTTGCTAGCGGGGGTCTACGAGCAGTACTTC. It codes for CASSLLAGVYEQYF.

The chain recombines TRBV15 with TRBJ2-3; D is uncertain. Trimming pared 0 bases from V and 4 bases from J, leaving 5 bases between. The CDR3 runs to 13 residues. Germline-derived CDR1 and CDR2 are LNHNV and YYDKDF (reference sequence). CDR3 loop: CATSREGPDTQYF. CDR3 DNA sequence: TGTGCCACCAGCAGAGAGGGCCCAGATACGCAGTATTTT. Full variable domain (outside the CDR3, taken from reference TRBV15 and TRBJ2-3): DAMVIQNPRYQVTQFGKPVTLSCSQTLNHNVMYWYQQKSSQAPKLLFHYYDKDFNNEADTPDNFQSRRPNTSFCFLDIRSPGLGDTAMYLCATSREGPDTQYFGPGTRLTVL.

This chain uses TRBV7-6 with TRBJ2-7; D may be TRBD1 (5 bases). Germline CDR1 and CDR2: SGHVS and FNYEAQ. Between the trimmed V and J ends, which lost 5 bases and 2 bases, there was a span of 10 bases. CDR3 size: 13 residues. CDR3 residues: CASSQGAAYEQYF. The CDR3 nucleotides are TGTGCCAGCAGCCAAGGGGCTGCCTACGAGCAGTACTTC.

The J gene is TRBJ2-5, the V gene TRBV13; D possibly uses TRBD1 or TRBD2 (5 bases each). The germline V gene has CDR1 PRHDT and CDR2 FYEKMQ (reference sequence). V was clipped by 3 bases and J by 5 bases, with 10 bases between them. The CDR3 covers 13 residues. CDR3 sequence: CASSLGVLETQYF. DNA of the CDR3: TGTGCCAGCAGCTTGGGGGTCCTGGAGACCCAGTACTTC.

The J gene is TRBJ2-7, the V gene TRBV15; D is tentatively TRBD1 or TRBD2 (5 bases each). V was shortened by 1 base and J by 2 bases, with 9 bases between the two germline ends. CDR3 size: 14 residues. Germline CDR1 is LNHNV and CDR2 is YYDKDF (reference sequence). CDR3: CATSRVRDPYEQYF. The CDR3 DNA reads TGTGCCACCAGCAGAGTTAGGGACCCCTACGAGCAGTACTTC.

The V call is TRBV5-1, the J call TRBJ1-2, with D unresolved. Germline V CDR1 and CDR2: SGHRS, YFSETQ. V lost 3 bases, J lost 0 bases, and 6 bases lay in between. CDR3 length: 13 residues. CDR3 bases: TGCGCCAGCAGCTCTGGCACTAACTATGGCTACACCTTC. Translating it yields CASSSGTNYGYTF. Full variable domain (outside the CDR3, taken from reference TRBV5-1 and TRBJ1-2): KAGVTQTPRYLIKTRGQQVTLSCSPISGHRSVSWYQQTPGQGLQFLFEYFSETQRNKGNFPGRFSGRQFSNSRSEMNVSTLELGDSALYLCASSSGTNYGYTFGSGTRLTVV.

The V call is TRBV2, the J call TRBJ2-1; 7 positions match TRBD1. CDR3 length equals 12 residues. In germline, CDR1 is SNHLY, CDR2 FYNNEI. J lost 9 bases, V lost 3 bases, and 2 bases had no gene match. The CDR3 sequence is CASSESGGEQFF. Written as DNA, the CDR3 is TGTGCCAGCAGTGAGTCAGGGGGTGAGCAGTTCTTC.

The chain recombines TRBV6-5 with TRBJ1-2; TRBD1 might be the D (6 bases). Germline V gives CDR1 MNHEY, CDR2 SVGAGI. This CDR3 is built from 15 residues. Trimming took off 0 bases at V and 2 bases at J, with 10 bases between the two ends. Here the CDR3 reads CASSYSRGGNYGYTF. The CDR3 nucleotides read TGTGCCAGCAGTTACTCGAGGGGGGGCAACTATGGCTACACCTTC.

The genes are TRBV19 and TRBJ2-5; tentatively, D is TRBD1 (6 bases). The V gene's germline CDR1 is LNHDA and CDR2 SQIVND (reference sequence). The V end lost 9 bases, the J end lost 0 bases, and 8 bases lay between the germline ends. CDR3 length: 12 amino acids. CDR3 loop: CASGDNQETQYF. The CDR3 coding sequence is TGTGCCAGCGGGGACAACCAAGAGACCCAGTACTTC.

This sequence joins TRBV7-9 and TRBJ2-7; D remains ambiguous. V was trimmed by 1 base and J by 5 bases, leaving 15 bases between them. CDR1 SEHNR and CDR2 FQNEAQ come from the germline V gene (reference sequence). CDR3 length: 15 residues. CDR3 DNA: TGTGCCAGCAGCTTAGAGTTGGGCAGGATCAACGAGCAGTACTTC. Protein product: CASSLELGRINEQYF.

The gene calls are TRBV29-1 and TRBJ2-5; D tentatively fits TRBD1 or TRBD2 (7 bases each). The ends were cut back, 8 bases at V and 4 bases at J, with 14 bases in the middle. The CDR3 spans 12 residues. The V gene's germline CDR1 is SQVTM and CDR2 ANQGSEA. The CDR3 sequence is CSWGGTAETQYF. CDR3 nucleotide sequence: TGCAGCTGGGGGGGGACAGCAGAGACCCAGTACTTC.

The chain combines TRBV2 with TRBJ2-5, with D possibly matching TRBD2 (6 bases). The CDR3 is 15 residues long. Between the trimmed V and J ends, which lost 5 bases and 5 bases, there was a span of 18 bases. CDR1 is SNHLY, CDR2 FYNNEI, per germline. The chain's CDR3 is CASSPGSEGFETQYF. The CDR3, as DNA: TGTGCCAGCAGTCCCGGGTCGGAGGGGTTTGAGACCCAGTACTTC.

V is TRBV27 and J is TRBJ1-5, with D tentatively TRBD1 (6 bases). The CDR3 contains 13 residues. Trimming removed 5 bases from V and 4 bases from J, with 9 bases in between. Germline V gene sequence: CDR1 MNHEY, CDR2 SMNVEV (reference sequence). CDR3 sequence: CASSQGQNQPQHF. CDR3 nucleotide sequence: TGTGCCAGCAGTCAAGGACAGAATCAGCCCCAGCATTTT.

This CDR3 is CASSRGMIQYF. The DNA for the CDR3 is TGCGCCAGCAGCCGCGGTATGATTCAGTACTTC. The V and J genes are TRBV4-3 and TRBJ2-4, with unresolved D. Trimming shortened V by 4 bases and J by 10 bases, and 8 bases separated the two germline ends. Germline CDR1 and CDR2: LGHNA and YSLEER. CDR3 length: 11 amino acids.

A few counts support this clone. The chain carries TRBV5-6 and TRBJ1-1; D is undetermined. V gave up 3 bases and J gave up 3 bases, with 18 bases separating them. CDR3 length: 16 amino acids. Germline V gene sequence: CDR1 SGHDT, CDR2 YYEEEE. This CDR3 reads CASSSVNRAPDTEAFF. Written as DNA, the CDR3 is TGTGCCAGCAGCTCCGTAAACCGGGCCCCGGACACTGAAGCTTTCTTT.

The CDR3 protein is CAISKGTGANVLTF. The CDR3 DNA reads TGTGCCATCAGTAAGGGGACCGGGGCCAACGTCCTGACTTTC. The chain employs TRBV10-3 and TRBJ2-6, with D perhaps matching TRBD1 or TRBD2 (5 bases each). V was pared by 5 bases and J by 4 bases, with 9 bases between. The CDR3 totals 14 residues. Germline-derived CDR1 and CDR2 are ENHRY and SYGVKD.

V usage is TRBV14 and J usage is TRBJ2-2; no clear D. This CDR3 is built from 15 residues. Germline loops: CDR1 SGHDN, CDR2 FVKESK. Trimming took off 2 bases at V and 4 bases at J, with 11 bases between the two ends. CDR3 region: CASSQKQRVTGELFF. The CDR3 DNA is TGTGCCAGCAGCCAAAAACAAAGAGTCACCGGGGAGCTGTTTTTT.

The gene calls are TRBV14 and TRBJ2-5; 14 bases align to TRBD2. The CDR3 runs to 16 residues. Germline CDR1 and CDR2: SGHDN and FVKESK. J gave up 5 bases and V 4 bases, and 6 bases lay outside the gene matches. CDR3 protein: CASSRGLAGGRETQYF. The CDR3 DNA sequence: TGTGCCAGCAGCCGCGGACTAGCGGGGGGCCGGGAGACCCAGTACTTC.